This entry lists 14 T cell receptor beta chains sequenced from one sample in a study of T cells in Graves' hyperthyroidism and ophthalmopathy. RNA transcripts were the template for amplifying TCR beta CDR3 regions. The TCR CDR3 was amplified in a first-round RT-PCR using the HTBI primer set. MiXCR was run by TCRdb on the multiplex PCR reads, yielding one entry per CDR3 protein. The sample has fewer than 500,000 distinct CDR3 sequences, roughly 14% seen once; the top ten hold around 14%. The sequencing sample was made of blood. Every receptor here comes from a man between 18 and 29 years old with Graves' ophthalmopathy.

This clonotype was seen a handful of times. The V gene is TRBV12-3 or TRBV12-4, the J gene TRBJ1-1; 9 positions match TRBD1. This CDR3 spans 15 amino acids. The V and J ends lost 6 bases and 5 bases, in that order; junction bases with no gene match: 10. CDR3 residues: CASSPSDRGYTEAFF. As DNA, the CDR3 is TGTGCCAGCAGCCCTTCCGACAGGGGGTATACTGAAGCTTTCTTT.

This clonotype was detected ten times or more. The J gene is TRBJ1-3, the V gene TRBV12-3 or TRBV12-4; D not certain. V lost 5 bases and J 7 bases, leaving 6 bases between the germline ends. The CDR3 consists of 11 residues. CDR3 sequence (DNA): TGTGCCAGCAGTCATCGCAACACCATATATTTT. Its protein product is CASSHRNTIYF.

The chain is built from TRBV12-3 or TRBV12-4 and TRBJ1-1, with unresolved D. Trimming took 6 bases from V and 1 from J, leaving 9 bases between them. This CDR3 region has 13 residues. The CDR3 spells CASRLSPNTEAFF. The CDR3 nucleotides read TGTGCCAGCAGGCTCAGTCCGAACACTGAAGCTTTCTTT.

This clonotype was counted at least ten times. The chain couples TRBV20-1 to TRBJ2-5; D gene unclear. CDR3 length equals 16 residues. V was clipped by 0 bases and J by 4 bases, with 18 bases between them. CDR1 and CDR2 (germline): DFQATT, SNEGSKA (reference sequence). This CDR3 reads CSARDDKGIIGETQYF. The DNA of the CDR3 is TGCAGTGCTAGAGATGACAAGGGCATAATAGGAGAGACCCAGTACTTC.

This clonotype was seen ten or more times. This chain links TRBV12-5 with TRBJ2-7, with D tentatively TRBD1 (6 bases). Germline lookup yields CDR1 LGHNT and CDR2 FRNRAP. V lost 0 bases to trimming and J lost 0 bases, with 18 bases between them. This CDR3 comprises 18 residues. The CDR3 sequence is CASGLVRLRTESSYEQYF. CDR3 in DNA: TGTGCTAGTGGTTTGGTACGCCTAAGGACAGAGAGCTCCTACGAGCAGTACTTC. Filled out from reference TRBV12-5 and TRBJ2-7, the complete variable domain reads DARVTQTPRHKVTEMGQEVTMRCQPILGHNTVFWYRQTMMQGLELLAYFRNRAPLDDSGMPKDRFSAEMPDATLATLKIQPSEPRDSAVYFCASGLVRLRTESSYEQYFGPGTRLTVT.

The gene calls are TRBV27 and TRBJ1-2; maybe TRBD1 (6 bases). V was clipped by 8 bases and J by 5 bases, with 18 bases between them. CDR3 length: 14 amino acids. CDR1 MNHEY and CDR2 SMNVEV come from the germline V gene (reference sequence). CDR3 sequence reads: CASARVARGYGYTF. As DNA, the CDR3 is TGTGCCAGCGCCCGGGTGGCCAGGGGTTATGGCTACACCTTC.

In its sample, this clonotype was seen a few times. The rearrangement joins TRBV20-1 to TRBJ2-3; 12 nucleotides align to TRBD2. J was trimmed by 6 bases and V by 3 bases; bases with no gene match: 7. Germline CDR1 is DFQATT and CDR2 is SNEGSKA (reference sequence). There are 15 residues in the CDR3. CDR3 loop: CSASSPSGRADTQYF. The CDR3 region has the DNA TGCAGTGCTAGCTCCCCTAGCGGGAGGGCCGATACGCAGTATTTT.

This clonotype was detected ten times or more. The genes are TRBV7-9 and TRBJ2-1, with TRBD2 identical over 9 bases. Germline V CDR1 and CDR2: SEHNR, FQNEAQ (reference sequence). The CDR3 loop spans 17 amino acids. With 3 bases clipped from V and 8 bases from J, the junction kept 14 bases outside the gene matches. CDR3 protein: CASSFEPFKKRGDEQFF. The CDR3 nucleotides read TGTGCCAGCAGCTTTGAGCCTTTCAAAAAGCGGGGGGATGAGCAGTTCTTC. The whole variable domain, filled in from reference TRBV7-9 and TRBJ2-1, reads DTGVSQNPRHKITKRGQNVTFRCDPISEHNRLYWYRQTLGQGPEFLTYFQNEAQLEKSRLLSDRFSAERPKGSFSTLEIQRTEQGDSAMYLCASSFEPFKKRGDEQFFGPGTRLTVL.

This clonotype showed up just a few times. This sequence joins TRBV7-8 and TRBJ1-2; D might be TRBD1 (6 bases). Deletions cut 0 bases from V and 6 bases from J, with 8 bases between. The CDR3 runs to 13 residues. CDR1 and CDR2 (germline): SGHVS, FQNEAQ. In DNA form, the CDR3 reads TGTGCCAGCAGCTTAGCTGGGACACATGGCTACACCTTC. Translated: CASSLAGTHGYTF.

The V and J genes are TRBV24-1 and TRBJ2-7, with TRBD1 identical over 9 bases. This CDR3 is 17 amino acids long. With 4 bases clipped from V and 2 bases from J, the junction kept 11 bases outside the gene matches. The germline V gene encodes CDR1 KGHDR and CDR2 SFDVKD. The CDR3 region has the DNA TGTGCCACCAGTGACACCGGGACAGGGAACCCGGCCTACGAGCAGTACTTC. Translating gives CATSDTGTGNPAYEQYF.

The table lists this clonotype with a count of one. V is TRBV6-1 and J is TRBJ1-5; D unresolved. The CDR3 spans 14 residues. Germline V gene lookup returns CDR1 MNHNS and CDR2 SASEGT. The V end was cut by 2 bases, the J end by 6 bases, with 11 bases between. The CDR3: CASSEWSTGQPQHF. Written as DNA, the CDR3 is TGTGCCAGCAGTGAATGGTCGACGGGTCAGCCCCAGCATTTT.

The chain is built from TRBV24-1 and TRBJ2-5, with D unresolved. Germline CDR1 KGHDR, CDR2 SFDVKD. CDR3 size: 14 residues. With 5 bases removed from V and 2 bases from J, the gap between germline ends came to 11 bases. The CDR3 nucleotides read TGTGCCACCAGTGGTGGACCTACACAAGAGACCCAGTACTTC. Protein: CATSGGPTQETQYF.

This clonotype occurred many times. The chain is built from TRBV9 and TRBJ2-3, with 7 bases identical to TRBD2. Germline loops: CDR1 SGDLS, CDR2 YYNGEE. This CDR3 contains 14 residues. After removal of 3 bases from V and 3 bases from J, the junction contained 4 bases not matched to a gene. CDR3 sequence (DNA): TGTGCCAGCAGCGCGACTAGCCCTACAGATACGCAGTATTTT. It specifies CASSATSPTDTQYF. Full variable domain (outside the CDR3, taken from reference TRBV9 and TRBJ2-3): DSGVTQTPKHLITATGQRVTLRCSPRSGDLSVYWYQQSLDQGLQFLIQYYNGEERAKGNILERFSAQQFPDLHSELNLSSLELGDSALYFCASSATSPTDTQYFGPGTRLTVL.

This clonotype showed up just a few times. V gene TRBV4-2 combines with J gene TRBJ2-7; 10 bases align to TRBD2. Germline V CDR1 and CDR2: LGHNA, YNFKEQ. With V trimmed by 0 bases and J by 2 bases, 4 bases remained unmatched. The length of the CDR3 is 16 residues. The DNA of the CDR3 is TGTGCCAGCAGCCAAGAGCCGGGACTAGCGACCTACGAGCAGTACTTC. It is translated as CASSQEPGLATYEQYF.